The present entry profiles one T cell receptor beta chain with its context. Its antigen remains unknown. TCRs were sequenced from a few patients responding to pembrolizumab. Germline CDR1 is LNHDA and CDR2 is SQIVND (reference sequence). Trimming removed 0 bases from V and 3 bases from J; junction bases left unmatched: 8. The CDR3 contains 18 residues. This entry belongs to a study of PD-1 blockade in mismatch repair-deficient tumors. Overall study context: Patients had approximately 11 mismatch repair-deficient cancer types, all previously treated and progressing.

Study-level results: Tumor-resident clones, often undetectable pretreatment in blood, expanded then contracted after pembrolizumab.

Sequenced by immunoSEQ multiplex PCR; TCRdb stores in-frame clones only, minus some. The sample includes 65,000 to 80,000 clones, 78% of them seen just once. This receptor was taken from an adult with mismatch repair-deficient cancer. This chain links TRBV19 with TRBJ2-1; 10 bases align to TRBD2. This sample comprised peripheral blood, obtained 2 weeks after starting pembrolizumab. CDR3 DNA sequence: TGTGCCAGTAGTATAGATGGCCCAGCGGGAGGGGGCTACAATGAGCAGTTCTTC. The encoded protein is CASSIDGPAGGGYNEQFF.